This T cell receptor (beta chain) was obtained from a study of blood T cell repertoires in COVID-19. At the level of the study: From T cells, B-cell-depleted T cells, or PBMCs came the material, which was cDNA or gDNA.

Under the authors' procedure: Scientists estimated how many nucleated cells there were by amplifying reference gene primers. Assay: immunoSEQ multiplex PCR; the TCRdb copy retains only in-frame clones and omits some. The V and J calls and the clone size are those of that table, but D and trimming were determined from the DNA. Of more than 200,000 clones in the sample, about 88% were seen once. The clonotype comes from a woman aged 50 to 65 with COVID-19, enrolled during active disease. The sequenced sample consisted of peripheral blood.

The CDR3 region has the DNA TGTGCCAGCAGCTTAACTAGCGGGGTAGCCAAAAACATTCAGTACTTC. Translated: CASSLTSGVAKNIQYF. The chain is built from TRBV7-2 and TRBJ2-4; 10 bases align to TRBD2. The junction had 1 base not matched to a gene; V was cut back by 2 bases and J by 0 bases. The CDR3 loop spans 16 amino acids. The germline gives CDR1 SGHTA, CDR2 FQGNSA.